The 27 T cell receptor beta chains below come from one sample, sequenced in a study of metastatic and nonmetastatic thyroid tumors. Prior to thyroid surgery, none of the patients had received any treatment. From the PCR reads, TCRdb re-called clones with MiXCR. In the table there are under 25,000 clones, 13% of which are singletons. Sample: blood. The source is a female donor with papillary thyroid cancer or a benign thyroid nodule (not recorded which). Some clones in this sample may be carry-over from other donors' samples.

Relative to its sample, this clone is medium-sized. This chain joins TRBV12-3 or TRBV12-4 and TRBJ2-3, with D perhaps matching TRBD1 or TRBD2 (5 bases each). This CDR3 is built from 17 residues. Trimming removed 5 bases from V and 2 bases from J, with 20 bases in between. The CDR3 protein is CASSLQGTTMTTDTQYF. CDR3 coding DNA: TGTGCCAGCAGTCTCCAGGGTACGACTATGACCACAGATACGCAGTATTTT.

Note on this clone: This may stem from a read error, because a much larger clone lies one nucleotide away. The same CDR3 arises from other DNA sequences in this sample as well. The chain joins TRBV29-1 to TRBJ2-3, with 10 bases that match TRBD2. CDR3 size: 14 residues. Germline CDR1 and CDR2: SQVTM and ANQGSEA. Trimming removed 6 bases from V and 5 bases from J; junction bases left unmatched: 8. CDR3 amino acids: CSVERAGGEDTQYF. CDR3 DNA: TGCAGCGTAGAACGAGCGGGGGGGGAAGATACGCAGTATTTT.

This clone has a count of ten or more. The rearrangement joins TRBV18 to TRBJ2-7, with D possibly being TRBD1 or TRBD2 (5 bases each). Trimming removed 2 bases from V and 3 bases from J, with 17 bases in between. Per germline, CDR1 KGHSH and CDR2 LQKENI. The CDR3 totals 16 residues. The CDR3 sequence is CASSPKSSGLHYEQYF. DNA of the CDR3: TGTGCCAGCTCACCAAAGTCCTCGGGGCTCCACTACGAGCAGTACTTC.

The chain is built from TRBV2 and TRBJ2-7, with D maybe TRBD1 (6 bases). Germline V lookup: CDR1 SNHLY, CDR2 FYNNEI. Trimming took 7 bases from V and 0 from J, leaving 10 bases between them. This CDR3 region has 13 residues. CDR3 amino acids: CASMWTASYEQYF. CDR3 bases: TGTGCCAGCATGTGGACAGCCTCCTACGAGCAGTACTTC.

This clone appeared many times. The CDR3 protein is CATGGTGESGNTIYF. In DNA form, the CDR3 reads TGTGCCACCGGGGGGACAGGGGAGAGTGGAAACACCATATATTTT. The chain joins TRBV24-1 to TRBJ1-3; 10 nucleotides line up with TRBD1. This CDR3 has 15 amino acids. V shed 9 bases, J shed 3 bases, and the junction held 7 bases outside the gene matches. Germline V gene sequence: CDR1 KGHDR, CDR2 SFDVKD.

The table lists this clone with many counts. This chain joins TRBV12-5 and TRBJ1-2; D remains ambiguous. CDR3 length: 14 residues. Germline CDR1 LGHNT, CDR2 FRNRAP. V lost 3 bases and J 4 bases, leaving 12 bases between the germline ends. The CDR3 DNA reads TGTGCTAGTGGTTTCGGGGAGCGGGGCTATGGCTACACCTTC. Encoded protein: CASGFGERGYGYTF. Supplemented by reference TRBV12-5 and TRBJ1-2, the full variable domain reads DARVTQTPRHKVTEMGQEVTMRCQPILGHNTVFWYRQTMMQGLELLAYFRNRAPLDDSGMPKDRFSAEMPDATLATLKIQPSEPRDSAVYFCASGFGERGYGYTFGSGTRLTVV.

This clone was detected only a few times. This chain connects TRBV5-4 to TRBJ2-1; 9 bases are a match to TRBD2. CDR1 is SGHNT and CDR2 is YYREEE in the germline V gene (reference sequence). There are 15 residues in the CDR3. Unmatched junction bases numbered 4, after V lost 0 bases and J lost 6 bases. DNA of the CDR3: TGTGCCAGCAGCTTGGCCGCGACTAGCGGCAATGAGCAGTTCTTC. Residues: CASSLAATSGNEQFF.

This clone was seen ten or more times. The rearrangement uses TRBV14 and TRBJ2-7; 7 bases align to TRBD1. Germline CDR1 is SGHDN and CDR2 is FVKESK. Unmatched junction bases numbered 10, after V lost 4 bases and J lost 4 bases. CDR3 length: 15 residues. Here the CDR3 reads CASSPTPYRGYEQYF. The CDR3 DNA sequence: TGTGCCAGCAGCCCGACCCCGTACAGGGGATACGAGCAGTACTTC.

This clone has at least ten counts. The chain combines TRBV5-6 with TRBJ1-5, with D possibly TRBD1 on 5 matching bases. Deletions cut 4 bases from V and 8 bases from J, with 13 bases between. The CDR3 loop spans 13 amino acids. Looked up from germline, CDR1 is SGHDT and CDR2 is YYEEEE. The CDR3 here is CASSTGVLEPQHF. CDR3 in DNA: TGTGCCAGCAGCACGGGGGTTCTAGAGCCCCAGCATTTT. Based on the CDR3 plus reference TRBV5-6 and TRBJ1-5, the full variable domain is DAGVTQSPTHLIKTRGQQVTLRCSPKSGHDTVSWYQQALGQGPQFIFQYYEEEERQRGNFPDRFSGHQFPNYSSELNVNALLLGDSALYLCASSTGVLEPQHFGDGTRLSIL.

This clone was found many times. A much larger clone is a single base away; this may be a read error. The chain has TRBV20-1 and TRBJ1-6; D gene uncertain. Germline V gene sequence: CDR1 DFQATT, CDR2 SNEGSKA (reference sequence). The CDR3 has 14 residues. The CDR3: CSASTSSDNSPLHF. CDR3 in DNA: TGCAGTGCTAGCACGAGCTCCGATAATTCACCCCTCCACTTT.

In its sample, this clone was seen many times. J is TRBJ1-5 and V is TRBV6-2 or TRBV6-3; unclear D gene. Trimming cost V 4 bases and J 7 bases, with 11 bases left between them. CDR1 and CDR2 (germline): MNHEY, SVGEGT. The CDR3 has 13 residues. The CDR3: CASSFGVRQPQHF. CDR3 DNA sequence: TGTGCCAGCAGTTTCGGGGTCAGGCAGCCCCAGCATTTT.

This clone rates as medium-sized. The chain recombines TRBV5-6 with TRBJ2-2; D possibly matches TRBD1 or TRBD2 (5 bases each). CDR1 SGHDT and CDR2 YYEEEE come from the germline V gene. The CDR3 runs 15 residues. The V end lost 0 bases, the J end lost 6 bases, and 12 bases lay between the germline ends. In DNA, the CDR3 is TGTGCCAGCAGCTTGGTTGAGGGGAGCGCCGGGGAGCTGTTTTTT. Protein: CASSLVEGSAGELFF.

This clone appeared many times. The chain carries TRBV18 and TRBJ1-3; D gene unclear. CDR1 and CDR2 from the germline V gene are KGHSH and LQKENI. Trimming removed 3 bases from V and 0 bases from J, with 6 bases in between. The CDR3 is 14 residues long. The CDR3 DNA reads as TGTGCCAGCTCACCCGGGGTCTCTGGAAACACCATATATTTT. Protein: CASSPGVSGNTIYF.

The genes are TRBV11-2 and TRBJ2-7; 10 nucleotides line up with TRBD2. The germline V gene has CDR1 SGHAT and CDR2 FQNNGV. The CDR3 has 14 residues. Trimming cost V 4 bases and J 6 bases; bases outside gene matches: 6. CDR3 region: CASSSSGRVGEQYF. CDR3 nucleotide sequence: TGTGCCAGCAGCTCTAGCGGGAGAGTTGGCGAGCAGTACTTC.

Within the sample, this clone is medium-sized. The chain links TRBV6-1 to TRBJ2-2; unclear D gene. The CDR3 has 12 residues. The ends were cut back, 5 bases at V and 4 bases at J, with 5 bases in the middle. Germline CDR1 reads MNHNS; CDR2 reads SASEGT. The CDR3 here is CASSSSTGELFF. DNA of the CDR3: TGTGCCAGCAGTAGTTCCACCGGGGAGCTGTTTTTT.

This clone was observed many times. An end of the junction differs from the germline gene, which may be a read error. The genes are TRBV5-6 and TRBJ1-5, with TRBD1 as a possible D gene (5 bases). There are 16 residues in the CDR3. Germline-derived CDR1 and CDR2 are SGHDT and YYEEEE. This chain's CDR3 is CASSFSGTISSQPQHF. In nucleotides, the CDR3 is TGTGCCAGCAGCTTTTCCGGGACGATAAGCAGTCAGCCCCAGCATTTT.

This clone appeared a few times. The rearrangement links TRBV28 to TRBJ1-2, with D maybe TRBD1 (6 bases). CDR3 size: 14 residues. V lost 4 bases, J lost 10 bases, and 19 bases lay in between. The germline V gene encodes CDR1 MDHEN and CDR2 SYDVKM. CDR3 region: CASSSPVQGTAYTF. The CDR3 DNA sequence: TGTGCCAGCAGTTCCCCGGTACAGGGAACCGCCTACACCTTC.

This rearrangement joins TRBV12-3 or TRBV12-4 to TRBJ1-4; D is unclear. The CDR3 length is 12 residues. V lost 4 bases, J lost 5 bases, and 5 bases lay in between. The CDR3 loop reads CASSSVNEKLFF. The CDR3 coding sequence is TGTGCCAGCAGTTCAGTAAATGAAAAACTGTTTTTT.

This clone came up many times. The gene calls are TRBV3-1 and TRBJ1-6; perhaps TRBD1 as D (6 bases). CDR3 length equals 16 residues. V was pared by 4 bases and J by 9 bases, with 19 bases between. The germline CDR1 and CDR2 sequences are LGHDT and YNNKEL (reference sequence). This chain's CDR3 is CASSRTLGGAGSPLHF. The CDR3 DNA sequence: TGTGCCAGCAGCCGGACCCTCGGGGGCGCGGGTTCACCCCTCCACTTT.

Many counts were recorded for this clone. The chain's CDR3 is CASSPGQSTDTQYF. Written as DNA, the CDR3 is TGTGCCAGCTCACCGGGACAGAGCACAGATACGCAGTATTTT. The gene calls are TRBV18 and TRBJ2-3; the match to TRBD1 covers 7 bases. Germline CDR1 is KGHSH and CDR2 is LQKENI. The V and J ends lost 3 bases and 0 bases, in that order; junction bases with no gene match: 0. This CDR3 spans 14 amino acids.

In its sample, this clone was seen many times. This chain joins TRBV28 and TRBJ2-3; D is unclear. Between the trimmed V and J ends, which lost 6 bases and 3 bases, there was a span of 16 bases. The CDR3 is 15 amino acids. The germline V gene encodes CDR1 MDHEN and CDR2 SYDVKM. CDR3 sequence (DNA): TGTGCCAGCAGCATACCCGCCCGAGGTACAGATACGCAGTATTTT. Encoded protein: CASSIPARGTDTQYF.

This clone was detected ten times or more. The chain is built from TRBV3-1 and TRBJ2-7, with 12 bases fitting TRBD2. V trimming: 2 bases; J trimming: 0 bases; junction bases outside the gene matches: 8. The CDR3 totals 18 residues. Germline CDR1 reads LGHDT; CDR2 reads YNNKEL (reference sequence). CDR3 nucleotides: TGTGCCAGCAGCCAAACGCTAGCGGGAGGGCACGGCTCCTACGAGCAGTACTTC. Protein: CASSQTLAGGHGSYEQYF.

J is TRBJ1-6 and V is TRBV6-1; unclear D gene. V lost 2 bases and J lost 10, with 18 bases in between. The germline CDR1 and CDR2 sequences are MNHNS and SASEGT. This CDR3 spans 16 amino acids. CDR3 sequence (DNA): TGTGCCAGCAGTGAACTGGTGGCAGCGGGTAGCTCACCCCTCCACTTT. Translating gives CASSELVAAGSSPLHF.

CDR3 residues: CASSRLLGRTVNEQFF. CDR3 coding DNA: TGTGCCAGCAGCCGCCTACTAGGTAGGACCGTCAATGAGCAGTTCTTC. This chain links TRBV12-3 or TRBV12-4 with TRBJ2-1; weak D call: TRBD2 (5 bases). The CDR3 sequence is 16 residues long. The V end lost 6 bases, the J end lost 6 bases, and 21 bases lay between the germline ends.

This clone was detected many times. This chain joins TRBV19 and TRBJ2-1; D is unclear. The CDR3 is 13 amino acids. Trimming cost V 5 bases and J 6 bases, with 11 bases left between them. Germline lookup yields CDR1 LNHDA and CDR2 SQIVND (reference sequence). Here the CDR3 DNA reads TGTGCCAGTAGTCCCCGACGCCTCAATGAGCAGTTCTTC. It specifies CASSPRRLNEQFF.

The table lists this clone with many counts. The sample has other DNA sequences that encode this CDR3 too. This chain uses TRBV6-1 with TRBJ2-7, with 11 bases that match TRBD2. The CDR3 length is 15 residues. Germline-derived CDR1 and CDR2 are MNHNS and SASEGT. After removal of 6 bases from V and 4 bases from J, the junction contained 8 bases not matched to a gene. The CDR3 protein is CASSIEASGRYEQYF. The CDR3 DNA is TGTGCCAGCAGCATTGAGGCTAGCGGGAGGTACGAGCAGTACTTC.

The sample holds many counts of this clone. The chain recombines TRBV20-1 with TRBJ2-3; 8 bases map to TRBD2. CDR1 and CDR2 from the germline V gene are DFQATT and SNEGSKA (reference sequence). There are 14 residues in the CDR3. After removal of 2 bases from V and 3 bases from J, the junction contained 4 bases not matched to a gene. The CDR3 coding sequence is TGCAGTGCTAGATTAGCGGGAAGGACAGATACGCAGTATTTT. Protein sequence: CSARLAGRTDTQYF.